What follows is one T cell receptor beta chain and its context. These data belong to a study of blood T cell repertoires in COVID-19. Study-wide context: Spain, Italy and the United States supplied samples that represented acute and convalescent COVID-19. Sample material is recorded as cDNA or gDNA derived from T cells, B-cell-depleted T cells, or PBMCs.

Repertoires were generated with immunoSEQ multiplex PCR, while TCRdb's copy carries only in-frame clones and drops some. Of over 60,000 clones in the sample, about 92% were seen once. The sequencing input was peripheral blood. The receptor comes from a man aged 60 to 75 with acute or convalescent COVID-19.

The CDR3 here is CASSKGADNQPQHF. Here the CDR3 DNA reads TGTGCCAGTAGTAAGGGGGCTGACAATCAGCCCCAGCATTTT. V is TRBV19 and J is TRBJ1-5; 7 bases match TRBD1. The germline V gene has CDR1 LNHDA and CDR2 SQIVND (reference sequence). The V segment lost 4 bases and the J segment 3 bases; nucleotides outside the gene matches: 3. This CDR3 has 14 amino acids.